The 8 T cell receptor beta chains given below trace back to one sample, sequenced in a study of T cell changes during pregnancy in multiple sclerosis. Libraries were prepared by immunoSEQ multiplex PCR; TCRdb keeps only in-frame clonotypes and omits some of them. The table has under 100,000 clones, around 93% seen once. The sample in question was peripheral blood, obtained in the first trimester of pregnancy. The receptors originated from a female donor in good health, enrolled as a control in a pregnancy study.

CDR3 amino acids: CASSRLPGGGTEAFF. The CDR3 nucleotides read TGCGCCAGCAGCCGCCTCCCTGGGGGAGGCACTGAAGCTTTCTTT. The J gene is TRBJ1-1, the V gene TRBV4-3; tentative D call: TRBD1 (5 bases). With 4 bases removed from V and 4 bases from J, the gap between germline ends came to 16 bases. Germline V lookup: CDR1 LGHNA, CDR2 YSLEER. This CDR3 comprises 15 residues.

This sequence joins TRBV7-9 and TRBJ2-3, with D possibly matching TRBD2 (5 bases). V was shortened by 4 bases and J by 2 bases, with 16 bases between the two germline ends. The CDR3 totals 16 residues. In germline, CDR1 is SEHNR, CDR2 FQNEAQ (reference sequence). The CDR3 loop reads CASSSAGLAITDTQYF. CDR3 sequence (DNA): TGTGCCAGCAGCTCGGCGGGTCTGGCAATCACAGATACGCAGTATTTT.

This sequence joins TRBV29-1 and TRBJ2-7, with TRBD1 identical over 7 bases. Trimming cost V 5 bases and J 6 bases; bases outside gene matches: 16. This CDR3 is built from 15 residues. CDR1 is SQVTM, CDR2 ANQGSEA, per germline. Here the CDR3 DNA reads TGCAGCGTTCTCCTTCGACAGGGTTCGATGAGCGAGCAGTACTTC. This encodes CSVLLRQGSMSEQYF.

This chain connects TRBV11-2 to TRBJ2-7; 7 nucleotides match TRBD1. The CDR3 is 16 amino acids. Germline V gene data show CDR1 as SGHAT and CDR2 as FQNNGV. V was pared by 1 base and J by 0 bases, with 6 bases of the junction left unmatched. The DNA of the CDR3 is TGTGCCAGCAGCTTAGGGGCAGGGGGTAACTCCTACGAGCAGTACTTC. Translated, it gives CASSLGAGGNSYEQYF.

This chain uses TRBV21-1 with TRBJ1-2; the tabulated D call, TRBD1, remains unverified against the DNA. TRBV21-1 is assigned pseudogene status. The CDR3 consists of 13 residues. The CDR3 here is CANPTGSTHGYTF. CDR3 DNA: TGTGCCAACCCGACAGGGTCAACCCATGGCTACACCTTC.

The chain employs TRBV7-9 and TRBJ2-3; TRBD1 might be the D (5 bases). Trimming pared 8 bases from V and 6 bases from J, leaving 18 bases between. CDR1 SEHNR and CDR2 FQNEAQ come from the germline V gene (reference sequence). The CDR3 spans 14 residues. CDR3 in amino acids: CASGRGFGVDTQYF. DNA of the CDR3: TGTGCCAGCGGTAGGGGCTTCGGAGTGGATACGCAGTATTTT.

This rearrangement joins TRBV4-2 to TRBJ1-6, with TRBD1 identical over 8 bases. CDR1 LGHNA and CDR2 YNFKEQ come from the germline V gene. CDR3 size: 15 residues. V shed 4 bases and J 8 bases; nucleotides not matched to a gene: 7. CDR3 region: CASSRSDREDSPLHF. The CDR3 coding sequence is TGTGCCAGCAGCCGCTCGGACAGGGAAGATTCACCCCTCCACTTT.

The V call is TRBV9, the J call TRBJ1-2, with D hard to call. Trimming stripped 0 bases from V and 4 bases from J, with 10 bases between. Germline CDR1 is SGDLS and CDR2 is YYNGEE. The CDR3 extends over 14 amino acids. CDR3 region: CASSVVGSTYGYTF. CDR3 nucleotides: TGTGCCAGCAGCGTAGTGGGCAGCACCTATGGCTACACCTTC.